These 5 T cell receptor beta chains were all obtained from the same sample, sequenced in a study of response to subunit inactivated influenza vaccine. TCRdb processed the RT-PCR reads anew with MiXCR; each CDR3 protein has one entry. The data contain fewer than 600,000 distinct CDR3 sequences, 6.5% to 8% of them singletons. The starting material was PBMCs from blood, obtained around 25 months after vaccination. Every receptor here comes from a man between 50 and 75 years old who received an inactivated influenza vaccine.

The rearrangement joins TRBV4-1 to TRBJ2-3; the D is unclear. Trimming took off 0 bases at V and 6 bases at J, with 10 bases between the two ends. Per germline, CDR1 MGHRA and CDR2 YSYEKL. This CDR3 comprises 14 residues. The DNA of the CDR3 is TGCGCCAGCAGCCAAGAGAGATCCCATGATACGCAGTATTTT. Residues: CASSQERSHDTQYF.

In this sample, this clonotype turned up once. In DNA form, the CDR3 reads TGCGCCAGCAGCGCACGACTAGCGGGAGGTTTGGGGAATGAGCAGTTCTTC. The encoded protein is CASSARLAGGLGNEQFF. This chain uses TRBV5-1 with TRBJ2-1, with 13 positions matching TRBD2. Trimming at V came to 4 bases and at J to 7 bases, leaving 11 bases not matched to a gene. The V gene's germline CDR1 is SGHRS and CDR2 YFSETQ. The CDR3 extends over 17 amino acids.

This clonotype was seen more than once but under ten times. The rearrangement joins TRBV12-3 or TRBV12-4 to TRBJ2-6; D call uncertain. The CDR3 totals 15 residues. V lost 6 bases to trimming and J lost 2 bases, with 11 bases between them. CDR3: CASSPDTTGANVLTF. In nucleotides, the CDR3 is TGTGCCAGCAGCCCAGACACGACTGGGGCCAACGTCCTGACTTTC.

This clonotype was observed a few times. The V call is TRBV4-3, the J call TRBJ2-1; D is tentatively TRBD1 or TRBD2 (5 bases each). Trimming took off 0 bases at V and 5 bases at J, with 11 bases between the two ends. This CDR3 spans 15 amino acids. From germline, CDR1 is LGHNA and CDR2 YSLEER. This CDR3 reads CASSQDRGPNNEQFF. DNA of the CDR3: TGCGCCAGCAGCCAAGATCGGGGCCCTAACAATGAGCAGTTCTTC.

The rearrangement joins TRBV27 to TRBJ2-7; D ambiguous. This CDR3 comprises 13 residues. The V gene's germline CDR1 is MNHEY and CDR2 SMNVEV (reference sequence). The V end was cut by 2 bases, the J end by 3 bases, with 8 bases between. The CDR3 region is CASSLNLGYEQYF. The CDR3 DNA sequence: TGTGCCAGCAGTTTAAACCTGGGCTACGAGCAGTACTTC.